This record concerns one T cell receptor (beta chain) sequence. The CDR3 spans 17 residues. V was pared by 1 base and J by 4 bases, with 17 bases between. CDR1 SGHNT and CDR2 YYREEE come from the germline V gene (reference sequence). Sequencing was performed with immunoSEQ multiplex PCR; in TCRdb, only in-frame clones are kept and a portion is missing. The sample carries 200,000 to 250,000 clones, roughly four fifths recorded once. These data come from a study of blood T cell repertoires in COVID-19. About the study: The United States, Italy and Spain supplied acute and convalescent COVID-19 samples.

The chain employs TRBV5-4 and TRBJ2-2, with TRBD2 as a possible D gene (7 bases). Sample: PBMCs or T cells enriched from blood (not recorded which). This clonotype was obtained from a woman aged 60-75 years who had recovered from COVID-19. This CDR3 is CASSLYRGAGGTGELFF. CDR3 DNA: TGTGCCAGCAGCTTGTATCGGGGGGCCGGCGGCACCGGGGAGCTGTTTTTT.